Sequencing of this T cell receptor beta chain was carried out in a study of cytomegalovirus exposure and HLA in healthy donors. In the study overall: A later analysis reported the approximately 120 validation repertoires used the same platform as the 550 to 800 first-cohort repertoires.

Germline CDR1 and CDR2: SGHDT and YYEEEE. Between the trimmed V and J ends, which lost 2 bases and 2 bases, there was a span of 10 bases. The CDR3 is made up of 15 amino acids. Study observations and caveats: Under in vitro conditions, a few CMV-associated chains were confirmed as specific for CMV antigens. First-cohort TCR clusters were later found to tend to co-occur in the approximately 110 validation repertoires. Researchers counted around 160 TCR beta chains as cytomegalovirus-associated.

On this clone itself: Its target is not known.

This table comes from immunoSEQ multiplex PCR, and its TCRdb copy is limited to in-frame clones, with some not included. The table lists around 66,000 clones, around 97% of them singletons. This sequence was found in a woman aged 18-30 years in good health and CMV-seropositive. The V gene is TRBV5-6, the J gene TRBJ2-2, with no clear D. Sequenced material: PBMCs. The CDR3 DNA reads TGTGCCAGCAGCTTTGGCGGTATAAACACCGGGGAGCTGTTTTTT. Residues: CASSFGGINTGELFF.